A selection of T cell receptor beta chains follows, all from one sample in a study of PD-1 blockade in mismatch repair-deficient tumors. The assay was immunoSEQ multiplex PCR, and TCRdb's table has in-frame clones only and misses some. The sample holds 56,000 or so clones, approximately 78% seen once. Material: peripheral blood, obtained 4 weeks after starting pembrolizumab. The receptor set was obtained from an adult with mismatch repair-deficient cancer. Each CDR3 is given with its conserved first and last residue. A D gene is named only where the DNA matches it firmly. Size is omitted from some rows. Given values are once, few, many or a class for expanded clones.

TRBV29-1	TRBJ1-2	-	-	CSVETVYGYTF	TGCAGCGTTGAGACGGTGTATGGCTACACCTTC
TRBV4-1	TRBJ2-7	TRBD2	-	CASSRGTTSGSYEQYF	TGCGCCAGCAGCCGAGGTACTACTAGCGGCTCCTACGAGCAGTACTTC
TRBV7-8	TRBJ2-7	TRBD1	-	CASSKRDRSYEQYF	TGTGCCAGCAGCAAACGGGACAGATCCTACGAGCAGTACTTC
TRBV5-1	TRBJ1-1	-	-	CASRSRGGDTEAFF	TGCGCCAGCAGGTCGAGGGGGGGTGATACTGAAGCTTTCTTT
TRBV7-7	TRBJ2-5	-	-	CASSLLGGLETQYF	TGTGCTAGCAGCTTATTGGGGGGTTTAGAGACCCAGTACTTC
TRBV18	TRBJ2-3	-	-	CASSPQKDTQYF	TGTGCCAGCTCTCCTCAGAAGGATACGCAGTATTTT
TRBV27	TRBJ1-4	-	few	CASSLAGINEKLFF	TGTGCCAGCAGTTTGGCGGGAATCAATGAAAAACTGTTTTTT
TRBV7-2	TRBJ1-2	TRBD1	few	CASTKSYWGTGNYGYTF	TGTGCCAGCACTAAATCCTACTGGGGGACAGGGAACTATGGCTACACCTTC
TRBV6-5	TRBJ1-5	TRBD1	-	CATTGDSNQPQHF	TGTGCCACGACAGGGGATAGCAATCAGCCCCAGCATTTT
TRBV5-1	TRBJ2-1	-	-	CASSYRAYNEQFF	TGCGCCAGCAGCTATCGGGCCTACAATGAGCAGTTCTTC
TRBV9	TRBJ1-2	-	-	CASSVVGLGGANYGYTF	TGTGCCAGCAGCGTAGTTGGTCTTGGCGGGGCTAACTATGGCTACACCTTC
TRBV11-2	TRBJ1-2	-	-	CASSARSGDYGYTF	TGTGCCAGCAGCGCCCGGTCGGGGGACTATGGCTACACCTTC
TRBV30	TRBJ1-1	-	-	CAWSWGDTEAFF	TGTGCCTGGTCGTGGGGGGACACTGAAGCTTTCTTT
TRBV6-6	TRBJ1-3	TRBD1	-	CASSSGQVESGNTIYF	TGTGCCAGCAGCTCGGGACAGGTAGAATCTGGAAACACCATATATTTT
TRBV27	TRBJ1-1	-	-	CASSVAGAVAFF	TGTGCCAGCAGTGTAGCCGGGGCTGTAGCTTTCTTT
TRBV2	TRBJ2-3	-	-	CASSAVTDTQYF	TGTGCCAGCAGTGCTGTTACAGATACGCAGTATTTT
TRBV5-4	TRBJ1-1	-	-	CASSGNKGEAFF	TGTGCCAGCAGCGGCAACAAAGGTGAAGCTTTCTTT
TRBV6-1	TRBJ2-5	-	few	CASSEEIPIWGAEGPQETQYF	TGTGCCAGCAGTGAAGAAATCCCTATATGGGGAGCGGAAGGGCCCCAAGAGACCCAGTACTTC
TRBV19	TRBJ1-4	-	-	CATNRARNEKLFF	TGTGCCACCAACAGGGCCCGAAATGAAAAACTGTTTTTT
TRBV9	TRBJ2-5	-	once	CASSVGPSGGTGDQETQYF	TGTGCCAGCAGCGTCGGACCGAGTGGAGGGACGGGAGACCAAGAGACCCAGTACTTC
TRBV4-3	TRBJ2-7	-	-	CASSQEGWDEQYF	TGCGCCAGCAGCCAAGAAGGGTGGGACGAGCAGTACTTC
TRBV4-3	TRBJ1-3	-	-	CASSQGNTIYF	TGCGCCAGCAGCCAAGGGAACACCATATATTTT
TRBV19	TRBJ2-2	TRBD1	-	CASRDRSFNTGELFF	TGTGCCAGTAGGGACAGGTCATTCAACACCGGGGAGCTGTTTTTT
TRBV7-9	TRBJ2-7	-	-	CASTFQDEQYF	TGTGCCAGCACCTTCCAGGATGAGCAGTACTTC
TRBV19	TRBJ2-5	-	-	CASSIVSRGRETQYF	TGTGCCAGTAGTATAGTCTCTAGGGGTCGGGAGACCCAGTACTTC
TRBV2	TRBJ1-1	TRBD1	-	CASYDGTANTEAFF	TGTGCCAGCTATGATGGGACAGCCAACACTGAAGCTTTCTTT
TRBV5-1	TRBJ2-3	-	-	CASSLYITNTDTQYF	TGCGCCAGCAGCTTGTATATTACTAACACAGATACGCAGTATTTT
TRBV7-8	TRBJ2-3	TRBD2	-	CASSFTGLASTDTQYF	TGTGCCAGCAGCTTTACGGGACTAGCCTCAACAGATACGCAGTATTTT
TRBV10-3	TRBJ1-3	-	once	CAISGKDPIYSSGNTIYF	TGTGCCATCAGTGGAAAGGACCCGATTTATTCCTCTGGAAACACCATATATTTT
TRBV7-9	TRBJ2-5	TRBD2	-	CASSKPGLAEETQYF	TGTGCCAGCAGCAAACCGGGACTAGCGGAAGAGACCCAGTACTTC
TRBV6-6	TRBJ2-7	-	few	CASSRVPGWIHF	TGTGCCAGCTCTAGGGTTCCAGGGTGGATACACTTC
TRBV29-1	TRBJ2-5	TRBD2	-	CSVERAGVETQYF	TGCAGCGTTGAGCGAGCGGGAGTAGAGACCCAGTACTTC
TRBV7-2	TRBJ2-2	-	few	CASRKGANTGELFF	TGTGCCAGCAGGAAGGGGGCGAACACCGGGGAGCTGTTTTTT
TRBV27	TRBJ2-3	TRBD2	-	CASSKLAATDTQYF	TGTGCCAGCAGTAAACTAGCGGCCACAGATACGCAGTATTTT
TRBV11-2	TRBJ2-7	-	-	CASSLGARLYEQYF	TGTGCCAGCAGCTTAGGGGCTAGATTGTACGAGCAGTACTTC
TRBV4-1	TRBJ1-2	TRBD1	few	CASSQGQGAHYGYTF	TGCGCCAGCAGCCAAGGGCAGGGGGCGCATTATGGCTACACCTTC
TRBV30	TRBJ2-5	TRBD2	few	CAWNQGLAIPKETQYF	TGTGCCTGGAATCAAGGACTAGCTATTCCCAAAGAGACCCAGTACTTC
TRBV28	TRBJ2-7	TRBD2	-	CASSLAGAFYEQYF	TGTGCCAGCAGTTTAGCGGGAGCCTTCTACGAGCAGTACTTC
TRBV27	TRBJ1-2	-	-	CASSLKPGGNYGYTF	TGTGCCAGCAGTTTAAAACCCGGGGGAAACTATGGCTACACCTTC
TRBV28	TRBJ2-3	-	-	CASRGGVSTDTQYF	TGTGCCAGCAGAGGGGGGGTGAGCACAGATACGCAGTATTTT
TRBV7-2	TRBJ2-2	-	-	CASSSKLAVDTGELFF	TGTGCCAGCAGCTCCAAACTGGCAGTGGACACCGGGGAGCTGTTTTTT
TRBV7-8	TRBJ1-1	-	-	CASSLFGVLDTEAFF	TGTGCCAGCAGCTTATTCGGGGTTCTGGACACTGAAGCTTTCTTT
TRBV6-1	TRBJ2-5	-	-	CASSEAPGEWSTQYF	TGTGCCAGCAGTGAAGCCCCGGGGGAGTGGTCGACCCAGTACTTC
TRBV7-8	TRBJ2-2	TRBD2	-	CASRRTSGYNTGELFF	TGTGCCAGCAGACGGACTAGCGGATATAACACCGGGGAGCTGTTTTTT
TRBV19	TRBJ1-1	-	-	CASSILGTEAFF	TGTGCCAGTAGTATTTTAGGAACTGAAGCTTTCTTT
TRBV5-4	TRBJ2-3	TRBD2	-	CASSFRGEPDTQYF	TGTGCCAGCAGCTTCCGGGGGGAGCCAGATACGCAGTATTTT
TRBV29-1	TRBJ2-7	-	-	CSVEGSGREQYF	TGCAGCGTTGAAGGGTCAGGGCGCGAGCAGTACTTC
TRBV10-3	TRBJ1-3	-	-	CAISESELSGNTIYF	TGTGCCATCAGTGAGTCAGAGCTCTCTGGAAACACCATATATTTT
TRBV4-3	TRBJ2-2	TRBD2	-	CASSQDRLAGGRTGELFF	TGCGCCAGCAGCCAAGATAGGCTAGCGGGAGGGCGCACCGGGGAGCTGTTTTTT
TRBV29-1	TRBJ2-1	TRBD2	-	CSVGDLAGDNEQFF	TGCAGCGTGGGGGACCTAGCGGGAGACAATGAGCAGTTCTTC
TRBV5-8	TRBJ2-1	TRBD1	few	CASSPGGARNYNEQFF	TGTGCCAGCAGCCCAGGGGGAGCCCGTAACTACAATGAGCAGTTCTTC
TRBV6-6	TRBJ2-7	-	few	CASGGGSYEQYF	TGTGCCAGCGGTGGCGGCTCCTACGAGCAGTACTTC
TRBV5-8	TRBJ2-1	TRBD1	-	CASSSRQGARNEQFF	TGTGCCAGCAGCTCACGACAGGGGGCGCGTAATGAGCAGTTCTTC
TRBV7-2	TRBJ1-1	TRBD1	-	CASSRQGPNTEAFF	TGTGCCAGCAGCCGACAGGGACCGAACACTGAAGCTTTCTTT
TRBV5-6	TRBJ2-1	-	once	CASSLVGDSEQFF	TGTGCCAGCAGCCTGGTCGGGGACTCGGAGCAGTTCTTC
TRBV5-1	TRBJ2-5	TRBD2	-	CASSLTGTREETQYF	TGCGCCAGCAGCTTGACCGGGACTAGAGAAGAGACCCAGTACTTC
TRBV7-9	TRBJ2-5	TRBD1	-	CASSFGTGEETQYF	TGTGCCAGCAGCTTCGGGACAGGAGAAGAGACCCAGTACTTC
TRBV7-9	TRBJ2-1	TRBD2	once	CASSRTSIEQFF	TGTGCCAGCAGCCGGACTAGTATCGAGCAGTTCTTC
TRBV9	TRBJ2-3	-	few	CASSVGDTWDTQYF	TGTGCCAGCAGCGTAGGTGACACTTGGGATACGCAGTATTTT
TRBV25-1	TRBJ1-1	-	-	CASLQGSNTEAFF	TGTGCCAGTTTACAGGGATCAAACACTGAAGCTTTCTTT